This passage covers 28 T cell receptor beta chains from one sample sequenced in a study of T-cell reconstitution after alpha-beta-depleted transplantation in children. Preparing the TCRbeta library involved the use of unique molecular identifiers. TCRdb passed the PCR reads through MiXCR, listing each CDR3 protein once. This sample has about 1,000,000 distinct CDR3 sequences, with about 30% found just once. The specimen comprised PBMCs, mostly from graft donor cells, sampled 360 days after TCRalphabeta/CD19-depleted stem cell transplant. The receptors derive from a boy in the first two years of life who had a stem cell transplant for SCID, so the T cells may come from the graft donor.

This clonotype came up a few times. The genes are TRBV7-9 and TRBJ2-7, with TRBD1 matching over 7 bases. Per germline, CDR1 SEHNR and CDR2 FQNEAQ (reference sequence). CDR3 length: 15 residues. The J segment lost 2 bases and the V segment lost 1 base, leaving 5 bases of the junction unmatched. CDR3 bases: TGTGCCAGCAGCTTAGATTCAGGGGGACCCTACGAGCAGTACTTC. It yields the protein CASSLDSGGPYEQYF.

This clonotype was detected a few times. The rearrangement uses TRBV12-3 or TRBV12-4 and TRBJ2-2, with TRBD1 identical over 7 bases. The CDR3 spans 15 residues. V shed 3 bases and J 1 base; nucleotides not matched to a gene: 2. CDR3 in DNA: TGTGCCAGCAGTTTTCGGACAGGGAACACCGGGGAGCTGTTTTTT. It is translated as CASSFRTGNTGELFF.

The rearrangement joins TRBV20-1 to TRBJ2-7, with unresolved D. The ends were cut back, 6 bases at V and 5 bases at J, with 20 bases in the middle. The CDR3 sequence is 14 residues long. Germline-derived CDR1 and CDR2 are DFQATT and SNEGSKA (reference sequence). In nucleotides, the CDR3 is TGCAGTGCCCCTCCGGTGGGTCTGTCCGACGAGCAGTACTTC. It translates to CSAPPVGLSDEQYF.

V gene TRBV10-3 combines with J gene TRBJ2-7; TRBD1 might be the D (7 bases). The V and J ends lost 6 bases and 7 bases respectively, with 13 bases between them. The CDR3 is 12 amino acids. Per the germline V gene, CDR1 is ENHRY and CDR2 is SYGVKD. CDR3 region: CAIRAGTEEQYF. Written as DNA, the CDR3 is TGTGCCATCAGGGCGGGGACAGAAGAGCAGTACTTC.

Regarding this clonotype: One end of the junction is discordant with germline, which a read error may explain. CDR3 sequence: CASSLGFRETQYF. The CDR3 bases are TGTGCCAGCAGCTTGGGATTCAGGGAGACCCAGTACTTC. The chain carries TRBV5-1 and TRBJ2-5, with D hard to call. This CDR3 is built from 13 residues. Germline V lookup: CDR1 SGHRS, CDR2 YFSETQ.

The chain links TRBV4-1 to TRBJ2-7; D gene unclear. The V end lost 4 bases, the J end lost 4 bases, and 14 bases lay between the germline ends. CDR1 is MGHRA and CDR2 is YSYEKL in the germline V gene. The CDR3 contains 14 residues. This CDR3 reads CASSLLGFMYEQYF. Written as DNA, the CDR3 is TGCGCCAGCAGCCTTCTCGGGTTTATGTACGAGCAGTACTTC.

V is TRBV20-1 and J is TRBJ2-1; TRBD2 aligns across 8 bases. Germline CDR1 reads DFQATT; CDR2 reads SNEGSKA (reference sequence). The ends lost 4 bases at V and 9 bases at J; junction bases unmatched: 11. The CDR3 is made up of 14 amino acids. The CDR3 DNA reads as TGCAGTGCTAATTCGGGGGGGCGGTTTGGTGAGCAGTTCTTC. Translated: CSANSGGRFGEQFF.

A few counts support this clonotype. This chain links TRBV5-1 with TRBJ1-6, with D uncertain. The length of the CDR3 is 15 residues. Germline CDR1 reads SGHRS; CDR2 reads YFSETQ. V was pared by 0 bases and J by 7 bases, with 11 bases between. CDR3 coding DNA: TGCGCCAGCAGCTTGGGGCAGTTATTCAATTCACCCCTCCACTTT. Encoded protein: CASSLGQLFNSPLHF. Full variable domain (outside the CDR3, taken from reference TRBV5-1 and TRBJ1-6): KAGVTQTPRYLIKTRGQQVTLSCSPISGHRSVSWYQQTPGQGLQFLFEYFSETQRNKGNFPGRFSGRQFSNSRSEMNVSTLELGDSALYLCASSLGQLFNSPLHFGNGTRLTVT.

This chain uses TRBV5-1 with TRBJ2-5; D is unresolved. The CDR3 is 13 residues long. V gave up 1 base and J gave up 3 bases, with 7 bases separating them. CDR1 is SGHRS, CDR2 YFSETQ, per germline. This CDR3 reads CASSLPPKETQYF. The CDR3 region has the DNA TGCGCCAGCAGCTTGCCGCCGAAAGAGACCCAGTACTTC. Full variable domain (remainder filled in from reference TRBV5-1 and TRBJ2-5): KAGVTQTPRYLIKTRGQQVTLSCSPISGHRSVSWYQQTPGQGLQFLFEYFSETQRNKGNFPGRFSGRQFSNSRSEMNVSTLELGDSALYLCASSLPPKETQYFGPGTRLLVL.

The chain links TRBV12-3 or TRBV12-4 to TRBJ1-6; D not certain. CDR3 size: 12 residues. With 1 base removed from V and 10 bases from J, the gap between germline ends came to 5 bases. CDR3 loop: CASSLGRSPLHF. CDR3 bases: TGTGCCAGCAGTTTAGGACGCTCACCCCTCCACTTT.

This clonotype was recorded a few times. The chain carries TRBV9 and TRBJ2-5, with D uncertain. The CDR3 spans 16 residues. The V end was cut by 1 base, the J end by 1 base, with 14 bases between. Germline lookup yields CDR1 SGDLS and CDR2 YYNGEE. The CDR3 DNA reads TGTGCCAGCAGCGTATCCCCCCACTTGGCCCAAGAGACCCAGTACTTC. Translation gives CASSVSPHLAQETQYF.

This chain connects TRBV12-3 or TRBV12-4 to TRBJ1-1; D remains unclear. The length of the CDR3 is 13 residues. V was cut by 5 bases and J by 5 bases, with 12 bases left in between. Written as DNA, the CDR3 is TGTGCCAGCAGTGGATACCGGGGAACTGAAGCTTTCTTT. This translates into CASSGYRGTEAFF.

The chain combines TRBV6-5 with TRBJ1-1; D is ambiguous. Trimming shortened V by 5 bases and J by 3 bases, and 10 bases separated the two germline ends. The CDR3 extends over 13 amino acids. In germline, CDR1 is MNHEY, CDR2 SVGAGI. The chain's CDR3 is CASSPYGYTEAFF. In DNA form, the CDR3 reads TGTGCCAGCAGTCCCTACGGGTACACTGAAGCTTTCTTT.

In this sample, this clonotype turned up a few times. The chain joins TRBV15 to TRBJ1-4, with D uncertain. Germline-derived CDR1 and CDR2 are LNHNV and YYDKDF (reference sequence). V was clipped by 1 base and J by 8 bases, with 8 bases between them. CDR3 size: 13 residues. The CDR3 protein is CATSRGGNEKLFF. The CDR3 nucleotides are TGTGCCACCAGCAGAGGAGGGAACGAAAAACTGTTTTTT.

In its sample, this clonotype was seen a few times. The CDR3 reads CASSLEGPSYEQYF. CDR3 nucleotide sequence: TGCGCCAGCAGCTTGGAGGGACCCTCCTACGAGCAGTACTTC. The V gene is TRBV5-1, the J gene TRBJ2-7; D may be TRBD1 or TRBD2 (5 bases each). The CDR3 is 14 residues long. The germline V and J ends were trimmed by 0 bases and 0 bases, with 7 bases remaining between them. The germline V gene has CDR1 SGHRS and CDR2 YFSETQ. Complete variable domain (other parts from reference TRBV5-1 and TRBJ2-7): KAGVTQTPRYLIKTRGQQVTLSCSPISGHRSVSWYQQTPGQGLQFLFEYFSETQRNKGNFPGRFSGRQFSNSRSEMNVSTLELGDSALYLCASSLEGPSYEQYFGPGTRLTVT.

This clonotype was observed at least ten times. The rearrangement uses TRBV18 and TRBJ2-7; 10 nucleotides agree with TRBD1. CDR3 length: 14 residues. Unmatched junction bases numbered 1, after V lost 3 bases and J lost 2 bases. Germline V gives CDR1 KGHSH, CDR2 LQKENI. Here the CDR3 reads CASSPGTGAYEQYF. The CDR3 DNA sequence: TGTGCCAGCTCACCCGGGACAGGGGCCTACGAGCAGTACTTC. Full variable domain (outside the CDR3, taken from reference TRBV18 and TRBJ2-7): NAGVMQNPRHLVRRRGQEARLRCSPMKGHSHVYWYRQLPEEGLKFMVYLQKENIIDESGMPKERFSAEFPKEGPSILRIQQVVRGDSAAYFCASSPGTGAYEQYFGPGTRLTVT.

The gene calls are TRBV5-1 and TRBJ2-3; D may be TRBD2 (6 bases). V lost 6 bases to trimming and J lost 4 bases, with 15 bases between them. The CDR3 has 14 amino acids. Germline V gene lookup returns CDR1 SGHRS and CDR2 YFSETQ. This CDR3 reads CASTPGRGADTQYF. For the CDR3, the DNA is TGCGCCAGCACCCCGGGCCGCGGGGCAGATACGCAGTATTTT.

V usage is TRBV20-1 and J usage is TRBJ2-3, with D unresolved. Per the germline V gene, CDR1 is DFQATT and CDR2 is SNEGSKA (reference sequence). Trimming took 0 bases from V and 5 from J, leaving 15 bases between them. This CDR3 is built from 15 residues. CDR3 residues: CSARDPRAAQDTQYF. The CDR3 DNA reads TGCAGTGCTAGAGACCCCCGGGCCGCCCAAGATACGCAGTATTTT.

This clonotype showed up just a few times. This chain uses TRBV20-1 with TRBJ1-6; a weak D match, TRBD1 (5 bases). The CDR3 loop spans 14 amino acids. V lost 6 bases, J lost 10 bases, and 19 bases lay in between. Germline V lookup: CDR1 DFQATT, CDR2 SNEGSKA (reference sequence). CDR3: CSADLGQVGSPLHF. Written as DNA, the CDR3 is TGCAGTGCGGACTTGGGGCAGGTGGGCTCACCCCTCCACTTT.

This clonotype was counted a few times. DNA of the CDR3: TGTGCCAGCAGCTGGGGGGGGACAGTACAAGAGACCCAGTACTTC. Protein sequence: CASSWGGTVQETQYF. The chain recombines TRBV7-6 with TRBJ2-5; D is perhaps TRBD1 or TRBD2 (7 bases each). Germline CDR1 and CDR2: SGHVS and FNYEAQ. The CDR3 extends over 15 amino acids. The V gene lost 4 bases and the J gene lost 2 bases, with 14 bases spanning the gap.

The gene calls are TRBV6-5 and TRBJ2-7; D may be TRBD2 (7 bases). CDR3 length: 16 amino acids. Germline lookup yields CDR1 MNHEY and CDR2 SVGAGI. Trimming left V 7 bases short and J 1 base short, with 20 bases between. The CDR3 DNA reads as TGTGCCAGCAAGTTAGGGGGGGGGTCCGTTTCCTACGAGCAGTACTTC. Residues: CASKLGGGSVSYEQYF.

The chain links TRBV4-3 to TRBJ2-7; 9 bases line up with TRBD2. Germline values: CDR1 LGHNA, CDR2 YSLEER. V was clipped by 5 bases and J by 1 base; unmatched bases: 21. CDR3 length: 20 amino acids. CDR3 sequence reads: CASSAPMVSGGPKPSYEQYF. CDR3 nucleotides: TGCGCCAGCAGCGCCCCGATGGTCAGCGGGGGGCCGAAACCTTCCTACGAGCAGTACTTC.

This clonotype was detected a few times. The chain employs TRBV20-1 and TRBJ1-5; TRBD1 aligns across 7 bases. Germline V gene sequence: CDR1 DFQATT, CDR2 SNEGSKA (reference sequence). V dropped 6 bases and J dropped 7; count of bases not matched to a gene: 12. This CDR3 region has 14 residues. In DNA, the CDR3 is TGCAGTGCCCTCGTAGGGGGCTTTAACCAGCCCCAGCATTTT. It translates to CSALVGGFNQPQHF.

This clonotype came up many times. V usage is TRBV9 and J usage is TRBJ2-7, with 11 bases lining up with TRBD1. The CDR3 runs 14 residues. Germline loops: CDR1 SGDLS, CDR2 YYNGEE. The J segment lost 3 bases and the V segment lost 4 bases, leaving 3 bases of the junction unmatched. The CDR3 loop reads CASSRGQGVYEQYF. DNA for the CDR3: TGTGCCAGCAGCAGGGGACAGGGGGTCTACGAGCAGTACTTC.

The chain combines TRBV9 with TRBJ2-3, with 8 bases that match TRBD2. Germline V gene sequence: CDR1 SGDLS, CDR2 YYNGEE. The CDR3 spans 15 residues. The trim removed 3 bases at V and 1 base at J, leaving 4 bases unmatched. The CDR3 DNA reads TGTGCCAGCAGCGCCGGGGGGGCCCGCACAGATACGCAGTATTTT. It codes for CASSAGGARTDTQYF.

J is TRBJ2-5 and V is TRBV2; possible D gene TRBD2, 6 bases. The germline V and J ends were trimmed by 3 bases and 3 bases, with 14 bases remaining between them. Germline values: CDR1 SNHLY, CDR2 FYNNEI. The CDR3 covers 15 residues. The DNA of the CDR3 is TGTGCCAGCAGTGACGGAGGGGCCGCCGAAGAGACCCAGTACTTC. Encoded protein: CASSDGGAAEETQYF.

This sequence joins TRBV18 and TRBJ1-1; D remains unclear. The germline V gene has CDR1 KGHSH and CDR2 LQKENI. The CDR3 contains 16 residues. V lost 6 bases and J lost 1, with 18 bases in between. Here the CDR3 DNA reads TGTGCCAGCTCCGCAAAACGAGGCAGATCGAACACTGAAGCTTTCTTT. Protein: CASSAKRGRSNTEAFF.

This clonotype has a single count. The chain employs TRBV28 and TRBJ2-5; D perhaps matches TRBD1 (5 bases). Germline V gene data show CDR1 as MDHEN and CDR2 as SYDVKM. Trimming shortened V by 5 bases and J by 4 bases, and 17 bases separated the two germline ends. The CDR3 sequence is 15 residues long. CDR3 nucleotide sequence: TGTGCCAGCAGTGGGTTGGGGCTAGTTGCAGAGACCCAGTACTTC. Amino acid sequence: CASSGLGLVAETQYF.